This T cell receptor (beta chain) was documented in a study of blood T cell repertoires in COVID-19. At the level of the study: Whether acute or convalescent, the COVID-19 samples came from the United States, Italy and Spain. T cells, B-cell-depleted T cells, or PBMCs supplied cDNA or gDNA.

Per the authors' pipeline: By means of reference gene primer amplification, nucleated cell counts were estimated. Only in-frame clones appear in the TCRdb table, and some are missing; sequencing was by immunoSEQ multiplex PCR. The V and J calls and clone size come from that table; D and trimming were worked out from the DNA. The sample includes 25,000 to 30,000 clones, 80% seen only once; the top ten take roughly half. The CDR3 contains 13 residues. V was cut by 2 bases and J by 3 bases, with 5 bases left in between. Germline CDR1 is MDHEN and CDR2 is SYDVKM. The chain joins TRBV28 to TRBJ2-1; the D is unclear. Sequencing used peripheral blood. The source of this sequence is a woman aged 70-85 years with acute or convalescent COVID-19. The CDR3 protein is CASSLQVYNEQFF. CDR3 bases: TGTGCCAGCAGTTTACAGGTCTACAATGAGCAGTTCTTC.